This TCR beta chain originates from a study of T cells after yellow fever vaccination. TCRdb re-derived calls from the 5' RACE reads in MiXCR, one entry per CDR3 protein. The table shows hundreds of thousands of distinct CDR3 sequences, with roughly 14% occurring only once. Germline loops: CDR1 SNHLY, CDR2 FYNNEI. V lost 7 bases and J 1 base, leaving 11 bases between the germline ends. There are 13 residues in the CDR3. The sample consisted of PBMCs, taken on the day of the yellow fever booster vaccination. J is TRBJ2-7 and V is TRBV2; D remains unclear. The source of this sequence is a man aged 25 to 40 who received the YFV17D yellow fever vaccine. CDR3 sequence (DNA): TGTGCCAGCATGGCCGGGTTATCCTACGAGCAGTACTTC. Translation gives CASMAGLSYEQYF.